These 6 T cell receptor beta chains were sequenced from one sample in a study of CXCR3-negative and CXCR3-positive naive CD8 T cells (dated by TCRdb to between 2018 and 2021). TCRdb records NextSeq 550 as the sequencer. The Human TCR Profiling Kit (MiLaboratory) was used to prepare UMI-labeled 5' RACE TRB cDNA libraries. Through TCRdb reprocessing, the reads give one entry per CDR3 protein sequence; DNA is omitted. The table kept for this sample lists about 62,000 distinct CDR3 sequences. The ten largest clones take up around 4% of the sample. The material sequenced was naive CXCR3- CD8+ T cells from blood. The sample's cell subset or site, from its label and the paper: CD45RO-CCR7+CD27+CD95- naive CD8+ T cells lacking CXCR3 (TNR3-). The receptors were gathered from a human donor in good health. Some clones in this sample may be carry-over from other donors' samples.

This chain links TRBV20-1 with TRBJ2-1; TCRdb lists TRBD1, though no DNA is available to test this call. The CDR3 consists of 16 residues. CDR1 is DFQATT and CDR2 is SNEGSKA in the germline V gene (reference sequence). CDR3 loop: CSARDHAGLSYNEQFF.

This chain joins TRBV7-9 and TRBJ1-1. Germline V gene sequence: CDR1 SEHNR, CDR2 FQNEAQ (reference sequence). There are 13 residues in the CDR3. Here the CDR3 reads CASSLLVNTEAFF.

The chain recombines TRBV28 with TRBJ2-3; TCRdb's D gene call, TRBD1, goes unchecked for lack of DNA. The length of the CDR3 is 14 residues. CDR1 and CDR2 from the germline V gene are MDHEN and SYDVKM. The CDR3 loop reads CASSLGTGADTQYF.

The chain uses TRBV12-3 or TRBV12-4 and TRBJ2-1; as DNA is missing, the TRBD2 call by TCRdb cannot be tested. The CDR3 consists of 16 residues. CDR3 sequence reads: CASSSTSGVPYNEQFF.

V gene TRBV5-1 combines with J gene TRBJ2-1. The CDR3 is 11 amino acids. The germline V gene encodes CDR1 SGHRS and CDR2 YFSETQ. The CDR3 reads CASSLDFEQFF.

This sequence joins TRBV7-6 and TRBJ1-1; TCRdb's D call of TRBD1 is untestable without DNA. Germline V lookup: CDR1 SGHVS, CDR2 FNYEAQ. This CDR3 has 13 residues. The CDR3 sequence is CASSLVEGSEAFF.